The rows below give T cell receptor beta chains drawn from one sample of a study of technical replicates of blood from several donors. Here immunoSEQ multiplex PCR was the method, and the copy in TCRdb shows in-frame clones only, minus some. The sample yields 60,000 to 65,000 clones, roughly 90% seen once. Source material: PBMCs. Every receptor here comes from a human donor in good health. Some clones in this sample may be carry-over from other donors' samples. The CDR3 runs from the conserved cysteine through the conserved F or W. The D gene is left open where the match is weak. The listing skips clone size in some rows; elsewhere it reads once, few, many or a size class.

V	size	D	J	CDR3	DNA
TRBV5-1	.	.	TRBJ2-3	CASSLRGPGYTDTQYF	TGCGCCAGCAGCTTGAGGGGTCCAGGGTACACAGATACGCAGTATTTT
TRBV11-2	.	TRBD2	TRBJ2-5	CASSLGHGTSQETQYF	TGTGCCAGCAGCTTAGGACACGGGACTAGCCAAGAGACCCAGTACTTC
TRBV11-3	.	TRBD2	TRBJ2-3	CASSHSGGAPTDTQYF	TGTGCCAGCAGCCATAGCGGGGGGGCCCCCACAGATACGCAGTATTTT
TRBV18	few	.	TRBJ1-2	CASSPDGELGGYTF	TGTGCCAGCTCACCGGACGGGGAGCTTGGAGGCTACACCTTC
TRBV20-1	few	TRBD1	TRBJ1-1	CSAGDRGAFF	TGCAGTGCTGGGGACAGGGGCGCTTTCTTT
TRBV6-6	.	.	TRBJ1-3	CASSRGDGNTIYF	TGTGCCAGCAGTCGGGGGGATGGAAACACCATATATTTT
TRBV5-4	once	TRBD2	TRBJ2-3	CASSPAGGNSDTQYF	TGTGCCAGCAGCCCAGCGGGGGGAAATTCAGATACGCAGTATTTT
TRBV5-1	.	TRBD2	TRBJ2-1	CASSLVSGGVNEQFF	TGCGCCAGCAGCTTGGTTAGCGGGGGGGTCAATGAGCAGTTCTTC
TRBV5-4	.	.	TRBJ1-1	CASSLSRNTEAFF	TGTGCCAGCAGCTTGTCGAGGAACACTGAAGCTTTCTTT
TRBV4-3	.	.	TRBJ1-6	CASSQDPAGGNSPLHF	TGCGCCAGCAGCCAAGACCCCGCGGGTGGGAATTCACCCCTCCACTTT
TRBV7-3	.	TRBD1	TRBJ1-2	CASRPDRGYGYTF	TGTGCCAGCAGGCCTGACAGGGGCTATGGCTACACCTTC
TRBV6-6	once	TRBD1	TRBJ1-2	CASSYVQGRGYTF	TGTGCCAGCAGTTACGTACAGGGGAGAGGCTACACCTTC
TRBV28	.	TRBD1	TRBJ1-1	CASSLTGGRTEAFF	TGTGCCAGCAGTTTAACAGGGGGCCGCACTGAAGCTTTCTTT
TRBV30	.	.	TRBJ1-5	CAWSSGRAQHF	TGTGCCTGGAGTTCCGGTCGGGCCCAGCATTTT
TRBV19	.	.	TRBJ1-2	CASSPRGVREGYTF	TGTGCCAGTAGCCCCCGGGGGGTACGCGAGGGCTACACCTTC